This TCR beta chain was recorded in a study of post-analysis software for immune sequencing data. Background on the study: Relapsing-remitting, secondary progressive and progressive-relapsing multiple sclerosis were all included among the disease courses. General study findings and limits: Roughly five TRBV segments, including TRBV5-6, TRBV5-1 and TRBV20-1, were more frequent in patients than controls.

Concerning this clonotype: Its antigen remains unknown.

The CDR3 covers 15 residues. The V and J ends lost 4 bases and 5 bases respectively, with 15 bases between them. The germline gives CDR1 LNHDA, CDR2 SQIVND (reference sequence). The TCR beta cDNA libraries carried unique molecular identifiers. TCRdb called the PCR reads again in MiXCR, with one record for every CDR3 protein. Here the sample spans a few hundred thousand distinct CDR3 sequences, more than 30% being singletons. The sample taken for sequencing was blood. The chain uses TRBV19 and TRBJ2-1, with D unresolved. The TCR sequence derives from a girl aged 2 to 9 with multiple sclerosis. The CDR3 sequence: CASSTSSVANNEQFF. CDR3 in DNA: TGTGCCAGTAGTACCTCGAGTGTTGCCAACAATGAGCAGTTCTTC.